The 27 T cell receptor beta chains given below trace back to one sample, sequenced in a study of radiotherapy plus CTLA-4 blockade in lung cancer. Sequenced by immunoSEQ multiplex PCR; TCRdb stores in-frame clones only, minus some. This sample has tens of thousands of clones, with approximately 80% found just once. This sample comprised peripheral blood, obtained from a patient treated with radiotherapy plus ipilimumab. Every receptor here comes from a human donor with non-small cell lung cancer whose response to radiotherapy plus ipilimumab could not be evaluated.

The J gene is TRBJ1-6, the V gene TRBV4-3; 12 nucleotides agree with TRBD1. The length of the CDR3 is 16 residues. Germline trimming cut 2 bases from V and 7 bases from J; bases unmatched to any gene: 3. Germline V gene data show CDR1 as LGHNA and CDR2 as YSLEER. This chain's CDR3 is CASSQQGQGANSPLHF. DNA of the CDR3: TGCGCCAGCAGCCAACAGGGACAGGGGGCAAATTCACCCCTCCACTTT.

The gene calls are TRBV2 and TRBJ2-7; weak D call: TRBD2 (6 bases). V dropped 6 bases and J dropped 3 bases, with 6 bases sitting between them. CDR1 and CDR2 (germline): SNHLY, FYNNEI. The CDR3 consists of 11 residues. The CDR3 loop reads CASRRDYEQYF. The DNA for the CDR3 is TGTGCCAGCAGGCGGGACTACGAGCAGTACTTC.

The V call is TRBV5-1, the J call TRBJ2-1; 9 nucleotides agree with TRBD2. Germline assignment: CDR1 SGHRS and CDR2 YFSETQ. With V trimmed by 4 bases and J by 8 bases, 10 bases remained unmatched. The CDR3 runs 15 residues. This CDR3 is CASSRTGTSFDEQFF. CDR3 DNA: TGCGCCAGCAGCCGTACAGGGACTAGCTTCGATGAGCAGTTCTTC.

The V call is TRBV29-1, the J call TRBJ1-4; TRBD1 might be the D (6 bases). This CDR3 has 13 residues. Trimming took 6 bases from V and 7 from J, leaving 15 bases between them. The V gene's germline CDR1 is SQVTM and CDR2 ANQGSEA. Here the CDR3 DNA reads TGCAGCGTCGGAGAATTGACAGGTGAAAAACTGTTTTTT. Translated: CSVGELTGEKLFF.

CDR3: CASSYGGSGEETQYF. As DNA, the CDR3 is TGTGCCAGCAGTTACGGTGGGAGTGGAGAAGAGACCCAGTACTTC. The chain is built from TRBV6-6 and TRBJ2-5; maybe TRBD2 (5 bases). V was clipped by 2 bases and J by 3 bases, with 13 bases between them. CDR3 length: 15 amino acids. Germline lookup yields CDR1 MNHNY and CDR2 SVGAGI (reference sequence).

V gene TRBV29-1 combines with J gene TRBJ2-5, with D maybe TRBD2 (7 bases). V dropped 4 bases and J dropped 4 bases, with 10 bases sitting between them. Germline assignment: CDR1 SQVTM and CDR2 ANQGSEA. The CDR3 is 12 amino acids. The CDR3 spells CSVGEGGETQYF. Written as DNA, the CDR3 is TGCAGCGTTGGGGAGGGGGGAGAGACCCAGTACTTC.

The chain carries TRBV18 and TRBJ1-6; the match to TRBD1 covers 7 bases. Per germline, CDR1 KGHSH and CDR2 LQKENI. There are 16 residues in the CDR3. V dropped 5 bases and J dropped 4; count of bases not matched to a gene: 8. The CDR3, as DNA: TGTGCCAGCTCAAGACAGGGAGTAGGTTATAATTCACCCCTCCACTTT. As protein: CASSRQGVGYNSPLHF.

The chain joins TRBV7-6 to TRBJ1-5; possibly TRBD1 for D (5 bases). This CDR3 comprises 18 residues. V lost 5 bases, J lost 0 bases, and 20 bases lay in between. The germline V gene encodes CDR1 SGHVS and CDR2 FNYEAQ. The chain's CDR3 is CASSPGRGSLYSNQPQHF. CDR3 bases: TGTGCCAGCAGCCCTGGGAGGGGTTCCCTTTATAGCAATCAGCCCCAGCATTTT.

V gene TRBV9 combines with J gene TRBJ1-6; D uncertain. In germline, CDR1 is SGDLS, CDR2 YYNGEE. The CDR3 sequence is 13 residues long. The ends were cut back, 0 bases at V and 9 bases at J, with 7 bases in the middle. The CDR3 sequence is CASSVAPVSPLHF. The DNA for the CDR3 is TGTGCCAGCAGCGTAGCCCCGGTTTCACCCCTCCACTTT.

The chain is built from TRBV29-1 and TRBJ1-4; D is perhaps TRBD1 (6 bases). V lost 7 bases, J lost 0 bases, and 18 bases lay in between. Germline V gene data show CDR1 as SQVTM and CDR2 as ANQGSEA. The CDR3 has 16 amino acids. CDR3 nucleotide sequence: TGCAGCGCCCGAGGTGGGACACTTGCAACTAATGAAAAACTGTTTTTT. This codes for CSARGGTLATNEKLFF.

This clone was found a few times. The V and J genes are TRBV5-4 and TRBJ2-5, with 7 positions matching TRBD2. The CDR3 consists of 12 residues. Trimming at V came to 9 bases and at J to 3 bases, leaving 5 bases not matched to a gene. Germline V gene data show CDR1 as SGHNT and CDR2 as YYREEE (reference sequence). The CDR3 reads CAMGGEEETQYF. The CDR3, as DNA: TGTGCCATGGGGGGGGAGGAAGAGACCCAGTACTTC.

V is TRBV5-1 and J is TRBJ2-5; TRBD1 agrees at 8 bases. This CDR3 has 14 residues. Germline trimming cut 4 bases from V and 1 base from J; bases unmatched to any gene: 3. Per the germline V gene, CDR1 is SGHRS and CDR2 is YFSETQ. This CDR3 reads CASSRTGGQETQYF. CDR3 DNA: TGCGCCAGCAGCAGAACAGGGGGCCAAGAGACCCAGTACTTC.

This rearrangement joins TRBV4-3 to TRBJ2-1, with TRBD1 as a possible D gene (5 bases). In germline, CDR1 is LGHNA, CDR2 YSLEER. Trimming left V 0 bases short and J 6 bases short, with 15 bases between. This CDR3 is built from 16 residues. The CDR3 region is CASSQDWQGFRNEQFF. For the CDR3, the DNA is TGCGCCAGCAGCCAAGATTGGCAGGGTTTTCGCAATGAGCAGTTCTTC.

V is TRBV4-1 and J is TRBJ2-5; 9 bases line up with TRBD2. The CDR3 contains 15 residues. Germline CDR1 and CDR2: MGHRA and YSYEKL. With 2 bases clipped from V and 4 bases from J, the junction kept 5 bases outside the gene matches. The CDR3 here is CASSQPSGGPETQYF. CDR3 sequence (DNA): TGCGCCAGCAGCCAACCCAGCGGGGGGCCAGAGACCCAGTACTTC.

The chain has TRBV28 and TRBJ1-5; tentative D call: TRBD1 (5 bases). CDR1 and CDR2 (germline): MDHEN, SYDVKM. This CDR3 contains 15 residues. The ends were cut back, 8 bases at V and 2 bases at J, with 16 bases in the middle. In DNA form, the CDR3 reads TGTGCCAGCGACCCCGAGGGGAGGGGCAATCAGCCCCAGCATTTT. Residues: CASDPEGRGNQPQHF.

The chain couples TRBV9 to TRBJ2-1; 14 bases line up with TRBD2. The CDR3 loop spans 15 amino acids. From germline, CDR1 is SGDLS and CDR2 YYNGEE. After removal of 5 bases from V and 7 bases from J, the junction contained 5 bases not matched to a gene. As DNA, the CDR3 is TGTGCCAGCAGTGAGACTAGCGGGGGGGAGAATGAGCAGTTCTTC. It translates to CASSETSGGENEQFF.

The chain joins TRBV6-1 to TRBJ1-1, with D unresolved. V dropped 4 bases and J dropped 1 base, with 10 bases sitting between them. Germline values: CDR1 MNHNS, CDR2 SASEGT. This CDR3 comprises 14 residues. The CDR3: CASSVPGWNTEAFF. DNA for the CDR3: TGTGCCAGCAGTGTCCCGGGATGGAACACTGAAGCTTTCTTT.

The chain is built from TRBV7-2 and TRBJ2-7; maybe TRBD1 (6 bases). The germline V gene has CDR1 SGHTA and CDR2 FQGNSA. V dropped 5 bases and J dropped 7 bases, with 15 bases sitting between them. The CDR3 consists of 13 residues. Here the CDR3 reads CASSPGAPTEQYF. As DNA, the CDR3 is TGTGCCAGCAGCCCAGGGGCCCCAACGGAGCAGTACTTC.

In its sample, this clone is medium-sized. CDR3 in DNA: TGCGCCAGCAGCCAGCTTTTGAGCTCCTATAATTCACCCCTCCACTTT. Amino acid sequence: CASSQLLSSYNSPLHF. The chain combines TRBV4-3 with TRBJ1-6; D not certain. CDR1 is LGHNA, CDR2 YSLEER, per germline. The CDR3 covers 16 residues. V shed 3 bases and J shed 0 bases, with 9 bases lying between them.

This clone was counted only a few times. This sequence joins TRBV19 and TRBJ1-2; 7 nucleotides match TRBD1. With 7 bases clipped from V and 10 bases from J, the junction kept 9 bases outside the gene matches. The CDR3 runs to 12 residues. Germline V gives CDR1 LNHDA, CDR2 SQIVND (reference sequence). The CDR3 loop is CASTRQGRDYTF. The CDR3 nucleotides are TGTGCCAGTACCCGACAGGGACGTGACTACACCTTC. Based on the CDR3 plus reference TRBV19 and TRBJ1-2, the full variable domain is DGGITQSPKYLFRKEGQNVTLSCEQNLNHDAMYWYRQDPGQGLRLIYYSQIVNDFQKGDIAEGYSVSREKKESFPLTVTSAQKNPTAFYLCASTRQGRDYTFGSGTRLTVV.

The chain recombines TRBV5-1 with TRBJ2-1, with D unclear. Trimming cost V 0 bases and J 4 bases, with 8 bases left between them. The CDR3 extends over 14 amino acids. CDR1 is SGHRS, CDR2 YFSETQ, per germline. In DNA, the CDR3 is TGCGCCAGCAGCTTGGACGTACAGTACAATGAGCAGTTCTTC. This sequence encodes CASSLDVQYNEQFF.

This chain uses TRBV4-3 with TRBJ1-4; 9 bases align to TRBD1. Germline trimming cut 4 bases from V and 7 bases from J; bases unmatched to any gene: 4. The length of the CDR3 is 14 residues. Germline V gene lookup returns CDR1 LGHNA and CDR2 YSLEER. CDR3 sequence: CASSPDRGGEKLFF. The CDR3 DNA reads as TGCGCCAGCAGCCCGGACAGGGGTGGTGAAAAACTGTTTTTT.

The chain employs TRBV5-1 and TRBJ1-4; D perhaps matches TRBD1 (6 bases). Trimming cost V 0 bases and J 4 bases, with 16 bases left between them. This CDR3 region has 17 residues. Germline V CDR1 and CDR2: SGHRS, YFSETQ. This CDR3 is CASSLGSGARGNEKLFF. As DNA, the CDR3 is TGCGCCAGCAGCTTGGGGTCAGGGGCTCGGGGTAATGAAAAACTGTTTTTT.

V is TRBV20-1 and J is TRBJ2-7; a weak D match, TRBD1 (5 bases). V lost 6 bases and J lost 4, with 10 bases in between. CDR1 DFQATT and CDR2 SNEGSKA come from the germline V gene (reference sequence). The CDR3 is 11 amino acids. This chain's CDR3 is CSADRTYEQYF. CDR3 in DNA: TGCAGTGCCGACAGAACATACGAGCAGTACTTC.

J is TRBJ2-5 and V is TRBV27; 8 bases match TRBD2. The CDR3 contains 16 residues. Germline V CDR1 and CDR2: MNHEY, SMNVEV (reference sequence). V shed 2 bases and J 5 bases; nucleotides not matched to a gene: 10. CDR3 amino acids: CASSLVGGRQGETQYF. The CDR3 nucleotides read TGTGCCAGCAGTTTAGTCGGCGGGAGGCAGGGTGAGACCCAGTACTTC.

V gene TRBV9 combines with J gene TRBJ2-2; 7 positions agree with TRBD1. With V trimmed by 4 bases and J by 4 bases, 10 bases remained unmatched. CDR3 length: 16 amino acids. Germline CDR1 and CDR2: SGDLS and YYNGEE. CDR3 nucleotides: TGTGCCAGCAGCTCAGACAGGGTACTACCCACCGGGGAGCTGTTTTTT. Residues: CASSSDRVLPTGELFF.

This clone appeared a single time. The chain joins TRBV28 to TRBJ1-5; 10 bases match TRBD1. The trim removed 3 bases at V and 3 bases at J, leaving 11 bases unmatched. Germline V gene data show CDR1 as MDHEN and CDR2 as SYDVKM. This CDR3 has 18 residues. Here the CDR3 DNA reads TGTGCCAGCAGTTTGCCCGGGACAGGGGCTCATTCCAATCAGCCCCAGCATTTT. This sequence encodes CASSLPGTGAHSNQPQHF. Full variable domain (rest looked up from reference TRBV28 and TRBJ1-5): DVKVTQSSRYLVKRTGEKVFLECVQDMDHENMFWYRQDPGLGLRLIYFSYDVKMKEKGDIPEGYSVSREKKERFSLILESASTNQTSMYLCASSLPGTGAHSNQPQHFGDGTRLSIL.